The 31 T cell receptor beta chains below come from one sample, sequenced in a study of CD8+CD57+ T cells in acquired aplastic anemia. TCR beta VDJ and CDR3 were profiled, and genomic DNA was the template. Each CDR3 protein is one row after TCRdb ran MiXCR on the reads. Seen here are hundreds of thousands of distinct CDR3 sequences, about 70% observed once, and the top ten hold approximately 3.8%. Input material: sorted CD4+, CD8+, or CD8+CD57+ T cells (not recorded which) from PBMCs. Receptors were obtained from a human donor in good health, serving as a control.

V usage is TRBV25-1 and J usage is TRBJ1-1; D is perhaps TRBD1 (6 bases). The germline CDR1 and CDR2 sequences are MGHDK and SYGVNS. With 7 bases removed from V and 8 bases from J, the gap between germline ends came to 20 bases. This CDR3 comprises 14 residues. The CDR3 sequence is CASTQNQGLQEAFF. For the CDR3, the DNA is TGTGCCAGCACCCAAAACCAGGGGTTACAGGAAGCTTTCTTT.

The V and J genes are TRBV9 and TRBJ2-1; the D gene is possibly TRBD1 (6 bases). The CDR3 is 13 residues long. Germline CDR1 is SGDLS and CDR2 is YYNGEE. With 5 bases removed from V and 7 bases from J, the gap between germline ends came to 13 bases. Written as DNA, the CDR3 is TGTGCCAGCAGTGGGGGCTGCTTAAATGAGCAGTTCTTC. This codes for CASSGGCLNEQFF.

The chain couples TRBV7-3 to TRBJ1-2; perhaps TRBD1 as D (5 bases). Trimming took off 6 bases at V and 11 bases at J, with 16 bases between the two ends. The CDR3 is 12 amino acids. Looked up from germline, CDR1 is SGHTA and CDR2 is FQGTGA. CDR3 nucleotides: TGTGCCAGCAGGCAAGGTGGCGGGGGGTACACCTTC. As protein: CASRQGGGGYTF.

This clonotype occurred a few times. The V call is TRBV7-8, the J call TRBJ1-5; a weak D match, TRBD1 (5 bases). This CDR3 contains 14 residues. Germline CDR1 is SGHVS and CDR2 is FQNEAQ. V was clipped by 6 bases and J by 7 bases, with 16 bases between them. CDR3 region: CASSLQGVGQPQHF. CDR3 bases: TGTGCCAGCAGTTTGCAAGGGGTTGGCCAGCCCCAGCATTTT.

This sequence joins TRBV11-2 and TRBJ2-5; weak D call: TRBD1 (5 bases). CDR1 is SGHAT and CDR2 is FQNNGV in the germline V gene. The CDR3 totals 12 residues. Trimming pared 6 bases from V and 3 bases from J, leaving 8 bases between. CDR3 nucleotides: TGTGCCAGCAGTACAGGCAAAGAGACCCAGTACTTC. It specifies CASSTGKETQYF. Full variable domain (missing parts from reference TRBV11-2 and TRBJ2-5): EAGVAQSPRYKIIEKRQSVAFWCNPISGHATLYWYQQILGQGPKLLIQFQNNGVVDDSQLPKDRFSAERLKGVDSTLKIQPAKLEDSAVYLCASSTGKETQYFGPGTRLLVL.

The chain is built from TRBV20-1 and TRBJ2-1, with TRBD2 matching 7 bases. Losses at the gene ends were 1 base for V and 8 bases for J; bases not matched to a gene: 8. This CDR3 has 14 residues. Germline CDR1 DFQATT, CDR2 SNEGSKA (reference sequence). CDR3 nucleotide sequence: TGCAGTGCTAGAGCCCCAGCTAGCGGCGATGAGCAGTTCTTC. It is translated as CSARAPASGDEQFF.

As for this clonotype: Given the absence of the conserved phenylalanine or tryptophan at the CDR3 end, a read error is likely. The limits of the CDR3 on the DNA are not certain, so only TCRdb's listed CDR3 is given. V and J are TRBV19 and TRBJ1-1; no check of the table's D call, TRBD1, against the DNA was made. The CDR3 totals 15 residues, both ends included. Germline values: CDR1 LNHDA, CDR2 SQIVND (reference sequence). The CDR3: CASTRAGIYGYTFFS.

This clonotype was seen a single time. The conserved final phenylalanine or tryptophan is absent from the CDR3, which likely points to a read error. The DNA is left out, because the CDR3 cannot be placed on it with certainty; the CDR3 is given as TCRdb lists it. This chain links TRBV10-1 with TRBJ2-3; TRBD1, the D gene given by the table, was not confirmed from the DNA. Germline-derived CDR1 and CDR2 are WNHNN and SYGVQD (reference sequence). Including both end residues, the CDR3 is 14 amino acids long. CDR3 protein: CASSDSEGADTQAV.

The count of this clonotype is one. The chain has TRBV29-1 and TRBJ2-7; TRBD1 is a possible D gene (5 bases). This CDR3 is built from 10 residues. Per germline, CDR1 SQVTM and CDR2 ANQGSEA. The CDR3 sequence is CTAPGLEQYF. The CDR3 bases are TGCACCGCCCCAGGGTTGGAACAGTACTTC.

The table lists this clonotype with many counts. The gene calls are TRBV6-1 and TRBJ1-3; perhaps TRBD1 as D (5 bases). This CDR3 has 15 residues. The germline gives CDR1 MNHNS, CDR2 SASEGT. Trimming cost V 4 bases and J 0 bases, with 10 bases left between them. The DNA for the CDR3 is TGTGCCAGCAGTGTGTCCAGGGTCTCTGGAAACACCATATATTTT. Translating gives CASSVSRVSGNTIYF.

This clonotype was seen a few times. Germline and junction disagree at one end, which may indicate a read error. The rearrangement uses TRBV12-3 or TRBV12-4 and TRBJ1-3; 8 bases match TRBD1. CDR3 length: 17 residues. Written as DNA, the CDR3 is TGTGCCAGCAGTTTAGCGATCAGGGGGCACTCTGGAAACACCACATATTTT. Protein product: CASSLAIRGHSGNTTYF.

This clonotype has at least ten counts. The chain carries TRBV6-5 and TRBJ1-3, with D possibly being TRBD1 (6 bases). This CDR3 has 15 amino acids. Trimming shortened V by 2 bases and J by 4 bases, and 12 bases separated the two germline ends. Germline-derived CDR1 and CDR2 are MNHEY and SVGAGI. The CDR3 loop reads CASSYLGRGGNTIYF. In DNA, the CDR3 is TGTGCCAGCAGTTACCTCGGCAGGGGCGGAAACACCATATATTTT.

The J gene is TRBJ2-4, the V gene TRBV4-3; D is possibly TRBD2 (5 bases). The germline V gene encodes CDR1 LGHNA and CDR2 YSLEER. V was clipped by 1 base and J by 0 bases, with 13 bases between them. The CDR3 covers 17 residues. The CDR3 bases are TGCGCCAGCAGCCAAGGGCGGTCGGGAATAGCCAAAAACATTCAGTACTTC. This translates into CASSQGRSGIAKNIQYF.

This clonotype was seen many times. V is TRBV6-5 and J is TRBJ1-2; the D is unclear. Germline CDR1 reads MNHEY; CDR2 reads SVGAGI. V was shortened by 2 bases and J by 4 bases, with 5 bases between the two germline ends. CDR3 length equals 12 residues. In nucleotides, the CDR3 is TGTGCCAGCAGTTACGCGGGCTATGGCTACACCTTC. Encoded protein: CASSYAGYGYTF.

This clonotype was recorded many times. V and J are TRBV6-5 and TRBJ2-7, with TRBD1 matching 8 bases. The V gene end was trimmed by 6 bases and the J gene end by 6 bases; junction bases not matched to a gene: 10. Germline V gene sequence: CDR1 MNHEY, CDR2 SVGAGI. The CDR3 has 14 residues. CDR3 amino acids: CASSKDREESEQYF. As DNA, the CDR3 is TGTGCCAGCAGCAAGGACAGGGAGGAAAGCGAGCAGTACTTC.

On this clonotype: Germline and junction disagree at one end, which may indicate a read error. The chain couples TRBV20-1 to TRBJ2-2; 9 nucleotides line up with TRBD1. The CDR3 totals 14 residues. CDR1 and CDR2 from the germline V gene are DFQATT and SNEGSKA (reference sequence). The CDR3 loop is CSAPGQGFTGELLF. The CDR3 bases are TGCAGTGCTCCGGGACAGGGATTTACGGGGGAGCTGCTTTTT.

This clonotype was counted only a few times. Possible read error: a much larger clone is one base away. This chain connects TRBV5-1 to TRBJ2-5; possible D gene TRBD2, 5 bases. There are 13 residues in the CDR3. Trimming stripped 7 bases from V and 3 bases from J, with 13 bases between. Germline-derived CDR1 and CDR2 are SGHRS and YFSETQ. CDR3: CASGHPGKETQYF. The CDR3 nucleotides read TGCGCCAGCGGTCACCCGGGGAAAGAGACCCAGTACTTC.

This clonotype was counted many times. V and J are TRBV6-1 and TRBJ2-7, with D uncertain. Germline V gene lookup returns CDR1 MNHNS and CDR2 SASEGT. Trimming shortened V by 2 bases and J by 3 bases, and 8 bases separated the two germline ends. This CDR3 comprises 13 residues. CDR3 region: CASSEFISYEQYF. The CDR3 DNA sequence: TGTGCCAGCAGTGAATTTATAAGCTACGAGCAGTACTTC.

To note about this clonotype: In this CDR3 the conserved last residue, phenylalanine or tryptophan, is missing, so a read error is likely. The limits of the CDR3 on the DNA are not certain, so only TCRdb's listed CDR3 is given. The rearrangement joins TRBV7-2 to TRBJ2-7; no check of the table's D call, TRBD2, against the DNA was made. From its first to its last residue, the CDR3 has 13 amino acids. The germline gives CDR1 SGHTA, CDR2 FQGNSA. This CDR3 is CASSSERGAGGYS.

The chain carries TRBV2 and TRBJ1-1; 7 nucleotides line up with TRBD1. The junction had 6 bases not matched to a gene; V was cut back by 4 bases and J by 10 bases. The germline CDR1 and CDR2 sequences are SNHLY and FYNNEI. CDR3 length: 12 amino acids. The CDR3 reads CASSVGQPGAFF. For the CDR3, the DNA is TGTGCCAGCAGTGTGGGACAGCCGGGAGCTTTCTTT.

This chain uses TRBV7-2 with TRBJ2-1; D uncertain. This CDR3 comprises 15 residues. Looked up from germline, CDR1 is SGHTA and CDR2 is FQGNSA. Trimming took off 1 base at V and 11 bases at J, with 18 bases between the two ends. CDR3 protein: CASSLGPWHRNKQFF. The CDR3 nucleotides are TGTGCCAGCAGCTTAGGGCCGTGGCACAGAAATAAGCAGTTCTTC.

The genes are TRBV29-1 and TRBJ2-7, with 10 bases lining up with TRBD1. Losses at the gene ends were 1 base for V and 6 bases for J; bases not matched to a gene: 9. CDR1 and CDR2 (germline): SQVTM, ANQGSEA. The CDR3 loop spans 15 amino acids. Here the CDR3 reads CSVEGSGTGVSEQYF. CDR3 nucleotide sequence: TGCAGCGTTGAAGGTTCCGGGACAGGGGTATCCGAGCAGTACTTC.

This clonotype turned up a few times. The chain joins TRBV10-3 to TRBJ1-1; a weak D match, TRBD1 (5 bases). The CDR3 is 13 residues long. CDR1 is ENHRY and CDR2 is SYGVKD in the germline V gene. V lost 6 bases, J lost 7 bases, and 15 bases lay in between. The CDR3 reads CAIRGDGYNEAFF. CDR3 sequence (DNA): TGTGCCATCAGAGGGGACGGATATAATGAAGCTTTCTTT.

The chain joins TRBV15 to TRBJ2-1; D may correspond to TRBD1 or TRBD2 (5 bases each). Looked up from germline, CDR1 is LNHNV and CDR2 is YYDKDF (reference sequence). This CDR3 has 15 amino acids. Trimming took off 1 base at V and 7 bases at J, with 14 bases between the two ends. For the CDR3, the DNA is TGTGCCACCAGCAGAGGAAGCTTCTGGGGGAATGAGCAGTTCTTC. Translating gives CATSRGSFWGNEQFF.

This clonotype has at least ten counts. Here the CDR3 reads CASSESGSSYNSPLHF. CDR3 sequence (DNA): TGTGCCAGCAGTGAATCTGGGAGCTCCTATAATTCACCCCTCCACTTT. The chain carries TRBV2 and TRBJ1-6; no reliable D call. The V gene lost 2 bases and the J gene lost 0 bases, with 8 bases spanning the gap. CDR1 SNHLY and CDR2 FYNNEI come from the germline V gene. This CDR3 region has 16 residues. Supplemented by reference TRBV2 and TRBJ1-6, the full variable domain reads EPEVTQTPSHQVTQMGQEVILRCVPISNHLYFYWYRQILGQKVEFLVSFYNNEISEKSEIFDDQFSVERPDGSNFTLKIRSTKLEDSAMYFCASSESGSSYNSPLHFGNGTRLTVT.

V usage is TRBV10-3 and J usage is TRBJ2-6; perhaps TRBD1 as D (5 bases). With 4 bases removed from V and 4 bases from J, the gap between germline ends came to 17 bases. Germline CDR1 and CDR2: ENHRY and SYGVKD. This CDR3 comprises 17 residues. DNA for the CDR3: TGTGCCATCAGTGCCGGTACAGGCCACGGAGGGGCCAACGTCCTGACTTTC. Its translation: CAISAGTGHGGANVLTF.

To note about this clonotype: The junction departs from germline at one end; a sequencing error may be responsible. The genes are TRBV7-2 and TRBJ2-3, with a tentative D call TRBD2 (5 bases). CDR1 SGHTA and CDR2 FQGNSA come from the germline V gene. CDR3 length equals 13 residues. CDR3 coding DNA: TGTGCCAGCAGATTGGACGGGAAGGATACGAAGTATTTT. Amino acids: CASRLDGKDTKYF.

Worth noting for this clonotype: This may be a read error, as it is one base from a much larger clone. The chain uses TRBV7-9 and TRBJ1-2; D is unresolved. The CDR3 is 12 residues long. The V gene lost 8 bases and the J gene lost 4 bases, with 11 bases spanning the gap. The V gene's germline CDR1 is SEHNR and CDR2 FQNEAQ (reference sequence). The CDR3 DNA reads as TGTGCCAGCGACTTAGCTGGCTATGGCTACACCTTC. Its translation: CASDLAGYGYTF.

This chain joins TRBV7-2 and TRBJ2-7, with D tentatively TRBD2 (5 bases). Trimming pared 5 bases from V and 3 bases from J, leaving 11 bases between. Germline loops: CDR1 SGHTA, CDR2 FQGNSA. The CDR3 spans 13 residues. The chain's CDR3 is CASSLNGGYEQYF. The CDR3 DNA follows: TGTGCCAGCAGCCTAAATGGAGGCTACGAGCAGTACTTC.

At least ten counts were recorded for this clonotype. V is TRBV18 and J is TRBJ1-5; 7 bases align to TRBD1. V dropped 8 bases and J dropped 5; count of bases not matched to a gene: 3. CDR1 and CDR2 (germline): KGHSH, LQKENI. The CDR3 is made up of 12 amino acids. CDR3 nucleotides: TGTGCCAGCGCAGGGGGGGATCAGCCCCAGCATTTT. This sequence encodes CASAGGDQPQHF.

The chain uses TRBV2 and TRBJ2-7; tentatively, D is TRBD1 (6 bases). V shed 3 bases and J shed 2 bases, with 11 bases lying between them. Per germline, CDR1 SNHLY and CDR2 FYNNEI. This CDR3 is 14 amino acids long. The CDR3 region is CASSEVNRAYEQYF. CDR3 DNA: TGTGCCAGCAGTGAGGTCAACAGGGCCTACGAGCAGTACTTC.